This T cell receptor beta chain was captured by sequencing in a study of shared T cell receptors in the human thymus. The protocol was immunoSEQ multiplex PCR, while the TCRdb copy is restricted to in-frame clones and leaves out a portion. The table shows 550,000 to 800,000 clones, with 80% to 90% occurring only once. The V gene's germline CDR1 is MDHEN and CDR2 SYDVKM. Trimming at V came to 6 bases and at J to 2 bases, leaving 7 bases not matched to a gene. CDR3 length: 15 residues. These data also formed part of another study, on human thymus T cells.

This receptor was obtained from a girl under three years old with a congenital heart defect. Sequencing used thymocytes. The chain employs TRBV28 and TRBJ2-7; 10 positions match TRBD1. The CDR3 loop reads CASRAPGQGPYEQYF. In DNA, the CDR3 is TGTGCCAGCAGGGCTCCGGGACAGGGGCCCTACGAGCAGTACTTC.